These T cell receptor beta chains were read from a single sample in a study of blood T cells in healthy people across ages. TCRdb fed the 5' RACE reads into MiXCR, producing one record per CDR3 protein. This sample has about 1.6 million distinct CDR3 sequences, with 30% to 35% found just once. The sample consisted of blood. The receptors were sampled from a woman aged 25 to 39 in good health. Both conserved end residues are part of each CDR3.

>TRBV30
CAWRVQGENYEQYF
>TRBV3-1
CASRAQWASGGGNEQFF
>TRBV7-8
CASSLGNGAGETQYF
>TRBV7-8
CASSLLWNRYEQYF
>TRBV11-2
CASSEGRQSNYGYTF
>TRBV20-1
CGARVRGQENTGELFF
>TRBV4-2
CASSQDVRDHPYEQYF
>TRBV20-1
CSALRGTQQETQYF
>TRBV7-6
CASSPRDSNTEAFF
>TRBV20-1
CSSASPWTGGRNTEAFF
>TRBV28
CASRIDSYNEQFF
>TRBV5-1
CASSTNPGRTQETQYF
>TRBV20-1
CSAGGTSGRLEQFF
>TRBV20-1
CSAQIAGSSYNEQFF
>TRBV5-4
CASSWTGGHGYTF
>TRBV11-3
CASSLARGVGEQYF
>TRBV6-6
CASNKGQGAYNEQFF
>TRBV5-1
CASSPAGQGREKLFF
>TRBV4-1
CASSLHLTGELFF
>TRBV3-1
CASSQDHGGTEAFF
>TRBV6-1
CASNIATGYEQYF
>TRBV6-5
CASSYQGEGDTQYF
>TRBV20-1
CSAPELRDPLYNEQFF
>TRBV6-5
CASSHGRATNEKLFF
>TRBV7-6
CASSSELGDHYEQYF
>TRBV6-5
CASRADRRLVEQYF
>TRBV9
CASNLEGGAQETQYF
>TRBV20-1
CSARRNQGDGEQYF
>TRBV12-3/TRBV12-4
CASSFGAKYEQYF
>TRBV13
CASSFGLLGSTDTQYF
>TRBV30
CAWNPGDAGYQETQYF
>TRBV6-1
CASSEAGGIQPQHF
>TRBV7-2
CASSPGQDHGYTF
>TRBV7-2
CASSVTDSTEQYF
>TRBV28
CASRPLNTEAFF
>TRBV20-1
CSARVLEGRGEKLFF
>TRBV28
CASSFSAEGTDTQYF
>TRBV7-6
CASSPEGGVNGYTF
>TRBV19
CASKQGSGSNQPQHF
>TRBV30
CAWKQSQGGQYF
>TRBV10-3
CAISNRGDTDTQYF
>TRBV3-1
CASSQDLGERQETQYF
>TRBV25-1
CASSELPTPSNQPQHF
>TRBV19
CASSGGQPQHF
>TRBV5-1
CASSLVAGDPPGELFF
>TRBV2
CASKASYEQYF
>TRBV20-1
CSAKTSDGTQYF
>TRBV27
CATRGTQNEKLFF
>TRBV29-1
CSVEDPIGTAGKLFF
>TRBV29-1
CSAQGQQNTEAFF
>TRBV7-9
CASSLVAANSPLHF
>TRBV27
CASSLVGGGSPSYNEQFF
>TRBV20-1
CSARAGWGTSGDNNEQFF
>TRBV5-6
CASSSSRDQNQPQHF
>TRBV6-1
CASSEGFSEATSYEQYF